The 2 T cell receptor beta chains given below trace back to one sample, sequenced in a study of cytomegalovirus exposure and HLA in healthy donors. Researchers ran the PCR with 60 Vbeta and 13 Jbeta primers. The repertoire was sequenced with immunoSEQ multiplex PCR; TCRdb's copy has only in-frame clones and lacks some. The profile shows roughly 300,000 clones, roughly 89% of them singletons. Sequenced material: PBMCs. Every receptor here comes from a man aged 35 to 55 in good health and CMV-seropositive.

A single count supports this clone. CDR3 nucleotides: TGTGCCAGCAGTCGACCAGGGGTTCTAACCAAAGAGACCCAGTACTTC. Its translation: CASSRPGVLTKETQYF. The chain carries TRBV28 and TRBJ2-5, with a possible D match to TRBD1 (6 bases). CDR1 MDHEN and CDR2 SYDVKM come from the germline V gene. CDR3 length: 16 residues. V lost 5 bases and J 3 bases, leaving 19 bases between the germline ends.

The J gene is TRBJ1-5, the V gene TRBV28; TRBD1 is a possible D gene (6 bases). This CDR3 comprises 20 residues. The ends were cut back, 5 bases at V and 0 bases at J, with 26 bases in the middle. The germline CDR1 and CDR2 sequences are MDHEN and SYDVKM. CDR3 residues: CASSTIWPTGQGLSNQPQHF. The CDR3 coding sequence is TGTGCCAGCAGTACAATATGGCCCACGGGGCAGGGGCTTAGCAATCAGCCCCAGCATTTT.